This T cell receptor beta chain was retrieved from a study of blood T cells in healthy people across ages. In the study overall: Using template switching, researchers captured about one barcoded beta molecule for each two T cells.

This CDR3 has 18 amino acids. Germline V gene sequence: CDR1 KGHDR, CDR2 SFDVKD. Unmatched junction bases numbered 5, after V lost 2 bases and J lost 0 bases. Broader study findings: It was held that the diversity estimates obtained from one million T cells were underestimates.

A second PCR of about 7 to 12 cycles used a sample-barcoded 5' primer and a J-beta primer mix. TCRdb called the 5' RACE reads again in MiXCR, with one record for every CDR3 protein. Of around 800,000 distinct CDR3 sequences listed, roughly 53% are singletons. A remark on this clonotype: Its antigen is unknown.

This TCR was recovered from a man at least 80 years old in good health. Sequencing was performed on blood. The chain links TRBV24-1 to TRBJ2-3; 12 bases align to TRBD2. The chain's CDR3 is CATSDSSGLAGSTDTQYF. CDR3 in DNA: TGTGCCACCAGTGATTCTTCCGGACTAGCGGGGAGCACAGATACGCAGTATTTT.